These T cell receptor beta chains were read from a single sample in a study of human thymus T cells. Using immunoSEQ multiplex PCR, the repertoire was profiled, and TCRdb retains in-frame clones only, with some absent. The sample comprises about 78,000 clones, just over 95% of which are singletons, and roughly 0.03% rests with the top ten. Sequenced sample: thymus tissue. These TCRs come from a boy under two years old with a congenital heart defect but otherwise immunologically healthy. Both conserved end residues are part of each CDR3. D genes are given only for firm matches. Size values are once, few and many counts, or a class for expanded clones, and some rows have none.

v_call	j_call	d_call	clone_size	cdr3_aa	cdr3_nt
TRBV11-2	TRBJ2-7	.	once	CASSYLRDLSYEQYF	TGTGCCAGCAGCTACCTTCGGGACTTGTCCTACGAGCAGTACTTC
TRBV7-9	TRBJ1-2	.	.	CASSLAGGLSFYGYTF	TGTGCCAGCAGCTTAGCGGGGGGACTCTCCTTCTATGGCTACACCTTC
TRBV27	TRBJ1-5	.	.	CASALRGGWQANQPQHF	TGTGCCAGCGCACTGCGTGGTGGTTGGCAGGCCAATCAGCCCCAGCATTTT
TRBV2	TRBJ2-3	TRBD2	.	CASSEKVAGGTDTQYF	TGTGCCAGCAGTGAAAAGGTGGCGGGAGGGACAGATACGCAGTATTTT
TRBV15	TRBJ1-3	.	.	CATSRGHRGPGNTIYF	TGTGCCACCAGCAGAGGGCATAGGGGCCCTGGAAACACCATATATTTT
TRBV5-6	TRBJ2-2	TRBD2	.	CASMTSGSTGELFF	TGTGCCAGCATGACTAGCGGGAGTACCGGGGAGCTGTTTTTT
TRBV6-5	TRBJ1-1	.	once	CASSYFGGHTEAFF	TGTGCCAGCAGTTACTTCGGCGGACACACTGAAGCTTTCTTT
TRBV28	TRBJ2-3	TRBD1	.	CASSFAGQGGRTDTQYF	TGTGCCAGCAGTTTCGCGGGACAGGGTGGACGGACAGATACGCAGTATTTT
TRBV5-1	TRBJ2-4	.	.	CASSPLLLRQKNIQYF	TGCGCCAGCAGCCCCCTGTTGTTACGCCAGAAAAACATTCAGTACTTC
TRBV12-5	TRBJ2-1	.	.	CASGYQSGNEQFF	TGTGCTAGTGGTTACCAGTCGGGGAATGAGCAGTTCTTC
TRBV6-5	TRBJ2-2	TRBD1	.	CASSYYRDRGTGELFF	TGTGCCAGCAGTTACTACCGGGACAGGGGGACCGGGGAGCTGTTTTTT
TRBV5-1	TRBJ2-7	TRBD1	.	CASSLGGTGDILSYEQYF	TGCGCCAGCAGCTTGGGGGGGACAGGGGACATACTGTCCTACGAGCAGTACTTC
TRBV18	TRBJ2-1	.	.	CASSHEGTWGYNEQFF	TGTGCCAGCTCACACGAGGGTACCTGGGGCTACAATGAGCAGTTCTTC
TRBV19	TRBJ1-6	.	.	CARRPDLWLHTGMLSSYNSPLHF	TGTGCCAGGAGACCTGACCTATGGCTCCACACGGGGATGTTGAGCTCCTATAATTCACCCCTCCACTTT
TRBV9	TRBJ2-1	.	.	CASSVASGYDTKTPNEQFF	TGTGCCAGCAGCGTAGCGAGTGGGTATGACACTAAGACCCCCAATGAGCAGTTCTTC
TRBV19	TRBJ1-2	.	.	CASKNRQVSGYTF	TGTGCCAGTAAGAACCGACAGGTTAGTGGCTACACCTTC
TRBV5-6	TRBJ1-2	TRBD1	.	CASETGGDGYTF	TGTGCCAGCGAGACAGGGGGCGATGGCTACACCTTC
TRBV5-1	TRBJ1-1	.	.	CASSAVPGNTEAFF	TGCGCCAGCAGCGCGGTCCCAGGGAACACTGAAGCTTTCTTT
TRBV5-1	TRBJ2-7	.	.	CASSSGFRTLLHYEQYF	TGCGCCAGCAGCTCCGGGTTCCGAACCCTACTACATTACGAGCAGTACTTC
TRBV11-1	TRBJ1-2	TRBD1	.	CASSLEARTGGLDGYTF	TGTGCCAGCAGCTTAGAGGCGAGGACAGGGGGATTGGATGGCTACACCTTC
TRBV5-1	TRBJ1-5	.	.	CAKRRAGIQGPGSQPQHF	TGCGCCAAGAGAAGAGCAGGGATCCAGGGCCCCGGTAGTCAGCCCCAGCATTTT
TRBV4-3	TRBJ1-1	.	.	CASSQGAPWDTEAFF	TGCGCCAGCAGCCAGGGGGCTCCGTGGGACACTGAAGCTTTCTTT
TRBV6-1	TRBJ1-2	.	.	CASSKGPPYGYTF	TGTGCCAGCAGTAAAGGACCGCCCTATGGCTACACCTTC
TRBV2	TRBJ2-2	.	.	CASSGGFTGELFF	TGTGCCAGCAGTGGGGGATTCACCGGGGAGCTGTTTTTT
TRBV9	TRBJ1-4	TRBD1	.	CASSPKGQSQEKLFF	TGTGCCAGCAGCCCTAAGGGACAGTCACAGGAAAAACTGTTTTTT
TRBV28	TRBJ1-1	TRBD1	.	CASSRQGLAEAFF	TGTGCCAGCAGTCGACAGGGGCTGGCTGAAGCTTTCTTT
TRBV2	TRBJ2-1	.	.	CASTINSSLQNNEQFF	TGTGCCAGCACCATAAATTCTAGCCTACAAAACAATGAGCAGTTCTTC
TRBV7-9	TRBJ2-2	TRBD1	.	CASYVTGETGELFF	TGTGCCAGCTACGTGACAGGGGAGACCGGGGAGCTGTTTTTT
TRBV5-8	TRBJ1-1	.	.	CASSLALTPNTEAFF	TGTGCCAGCAGCTTGGCCTTGACACCGAACACTGAAGCTTTCTTT
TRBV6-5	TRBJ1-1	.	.	CASSRDRQAFF	TGTGCCAGCTCAAGGGACCGACAAGCTTTCTTT
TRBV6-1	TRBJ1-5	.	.	CASSEEPLLNQPQHF	TGTGCCAGCAGTGAAGAGCCCTTGCTTAATCAGCCCCAGCATTTT
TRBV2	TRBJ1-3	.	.	CASSGTASSGNTIYF	TGTGCCAGCAGTGGGACAGCTTCATCCGGAAACACCATATATTTT
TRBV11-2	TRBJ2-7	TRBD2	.	CASSFPWTSGSYEQYF	TGTGCCAGCAGCTTCCCGTGGACTAGCGGGAGCTACGAGCAGTACTTC
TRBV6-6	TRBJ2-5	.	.	CASSYFGHSQETQYF	TGTGCCAGCAGTTACTTTGGGCATTCCCAAGAGACCCAGTACTTC
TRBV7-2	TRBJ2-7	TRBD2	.	CASSLGLAGTYYEQYF	TGTGCCAGCAGCTTAGGGCTAGCGGGAACCTACTACGAGCAGTACTTC
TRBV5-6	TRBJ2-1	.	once	CASSGRWTDYEQFF	TGTGCCAGCAGCGGAAGATGGACGGATTATGAGCAGTTCTTC
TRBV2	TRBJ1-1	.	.	CASSDGWVNTEAFF	TGTGCCAGCAGTGATGGGTGGGTGAACACTGAAGCTTTCTTT
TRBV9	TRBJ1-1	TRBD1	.	CASSGPAWTGLYPTEAFF	TGTGCCAGCAGCGGACCGGCCTGGACAGGTCTATATCCTACTGAAGCTTTCTTT
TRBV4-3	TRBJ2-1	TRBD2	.	CASSQDKRGGRNEQFF	TGCGCCAGCAGCCAAGATAAGCGGGGGGGCCGGAATGAGCAGTTCTTC
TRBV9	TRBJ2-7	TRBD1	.	CASSGPSRTGDYEQYF	TGTGCCAGCAGCGGACCCTCTCGGACAGGGGACTACGAGCAGTACTTC